Following are 12 T cell receptor beta chains from one sample sequenced in a study of T-cell reconstitution after alpha-beta-depleted transplantation in children. During its preparation, the TCRbeta library received unique molecular identifiers. TCRdb called the PCR reads again in MiXCR, with one record for every CDR3 protein. This table holds 70,000 to 95,000 distinct CDR3 sequences, roughly a sixth found once. The starting material was PBMCs, mostly from graft donor cells, obtained 180 days after TCRalphabeta/CD19-depleted stem cell transplant. Every receptor here comes from a male patient aged 2 to 10 who had a stem cell transplant for acute lymphoblastic leukemia, so the T cells may come from the graft donor.

The table lists this clonotype with a few counts. The chain couples TRBV5-1 to TRBJ2-6, with D possibly matching TRBD2 (6 bases). V shed 0 bases and J shed 0 bases, with 7 bases lying between them. CDR1 is SGHRS, CDR2 YFSETQ, per germline. The CDR3 covers 16 residues. CDR3: CASSLAGSSGANVLTF. CDR3 in DNA: TGCGCCAGCAGCTTGGCCGGGAGCTCTGGGGCCAACGTCCTGACTTTC.

The V call is TRBV5-4, the J call TRBJ2-1, with D perhaps TRBD2 (6 bases). The CDR3 spans 15 residues. The V end lost 0 bases, the J end lost 1 base, and 8 bases lay between the germline ends. The germline gives CDR1 SGHNT, CDR2 YYREEE (reference sequence). The CDR3 DNA is TGTGCCAGCAGCTTGGCCCGGGAGTCCTACAATGAGCAGTTCTTC. It yields the protein CASSLARESYNEQFF.

This clonotype was picked up a small number of times. The chain's CDR3 is CASSRGEYEQYF. In nucleotides, the CDR3 is TGTGCCAGCAGCAGGGGGGAATACGAGCAGTACTTC. This rearrangement joins TRBV7-2 to TRBJ2-7; D is perhaps TRBD1 or TRBD2 (6 bases each). In germline, CDR1 is SGHTA, CDR2 FQGNSA. Trimming left V 5 bases short and J 4 bases short, with 9 bases between. The CDR3 is made up of 12 amino acids.

The chain recombines TRBV5-1 with TRBJ2-7; D remains ambiguous. The CDR3 loop spans 13 amino acids. Trimming left V 1 base short and J 2 bases short, with 7 bases between. Germline V gene data show CDR1 as SGHRS and CDR2 as YFSETQ. The CDR3 nucleotides read TGCGCCAGCAGCTTGAAGGTACCCTACGAGCAGTACTTC. It specifies CASSLKVPYEQYF. The variable domain in full, with the rest retrieved from reference TRBV5-1 and TRBJ2-7, is KAGVTQTPRYLIKTRGQQVTLSCSPISGHRSVSWYQQTPGQGLQFLFEYFSETQRNKGNFPGRFSGRQFSNSRSEMNVSTLELGDSALYLCASSLKVPYEQYFGPGTRLTVT.

There are many counts of this clonotype. The chain carries TRBV12-3 or TRBV12-4 and TRBJ2-7, with D tentatively TRBD1 (6 bases). Trimming shortened V by 4 bases and J by 0 bases, and 10 bases separated the two germline ends. The CDR3 has 14 residues. CDR3: CASSSDSISYEQYF. In DNA form, the CDR3 reads TGTGCCAGCAGTTCGGACAGCATCTCCTACGAGCAGTACTTC.

This clonotype was observed a few times. The rearrangement links TRBV12-3 or TRBV12-4 to TRBJ2-3; TRBD2 matches 9 bases. With V trimmed by 3 bases and J by 5 bases, 9 bases remained unmatched. This CDR3 has 16 amino acids. The CDR3 is CASSFSAGGPKDTQYF. CDR3 sequence (DNA): TGTGCCAGCAGTTTTAGTGCGGGGGGGCCGAAAGATACGCAGTATTTT.

V is TRBV12-3 or TRBV12-4 and J is TRBJ2-7, with D possibly called TRBD1 or TRBD2 (6 bases each). This CDR3 contains 15 residues. V was pared by 2 bases and J by 1 base, with 12 bases between. The CDR3 DNA sequence: TGTGCCAGCAGTTTACGGGGGCTCCGATCCTACGAGCAGTACTTC. Encoded protein: CASSLRGLRSYEQYF.

This clonotype was picked up a small number of times. This chain uses TRBV12-3 or TRBV12-4 with TRBJ2-7, with a weak D call TRBD2 (6 bases). The CDR3 spans 12 residues. V lost 3 bases to trimming and J lost 6 bases, with 9 bases between them. The CDR3 DNA sequence: TGTGCCAGCAGTTTCGGGGGATCCGAGCAGTACTTC. Translation: CASSFGGSEQYF.

This clonotype was counted between two and nine times. The chain couples TRBV7-7 to TRBJ2-1; 8 nucleotides agree with TRBD1. The CDR3 runs 14 residues. The germline CDR1 and CDR2 sequences are SSHAT and FNYEAQ (reference sequence). J lost 9 bases, V lost 5 bases, and 9 bases had no gene match. The DNA for the CDR3 is TGTGCCAGCAGCCCCGGACAGGGCCGAGGTGAGCAGTTCTTC. It codes for CASSPGQGRGEQFF.

This chain joins TRBV5-1 and TRBJ2-3, with a tentative D call TRBD1 (5 bases). Germline V gives CDR1 SGHRS, CDR2 YFSETQ. The CDR3 extends over 16 amino acids. V was pared by 5 bases and J by 3 bases, with 19 bases between. In nucleotides, the CDR3 is TGCGCCAGCAGGGGCACAGGCACCCCGGCGACAGATACGCAGTATTTT. Residues: CASRGTGTPATDTQYF.

In its sample, this clonotype is medium-sized (0.01 to 0.1%). The CDR3 sequence: CASSSTGSPGNTIYF. The CDR3 nucleotides are TGTGCCAGCAGCTCGACAGGGTCCCCTGGAAACACCATATATTTT. The chain links TRBV5-5 to TRBJ1-3; 7 bases map to TRBD1. Trimming took 3 bases from V and 2 from J; bases not matched to a gene: 5. The germline gives CDR1 SGHKS, CDR2 YYEKEE (reference sequence). The length of the CDR3 is 15 residues.

This clonotype was seen a few times. This chain connects TRBV18 to TRBJ2-7; the D call may be TRBD1 or TRBD2 (6 bases each). The CDR3 spans 15 residues. The V end was cut by 1 base, the J end by 3 bases, with 13 bases between. In germline, CDR1 is KGHSH, CDR2 LQKENI. CDR3 nucleotide sequence: TGTGCCAGCTCACCACAGGGGGGACCCGACTACGAGCAGTACTTC. Protein: CASSPQGGPDYEQYF.